This T cell receptor (beta chain) derives from a study of CXCR3-negative and CXCR3-positive naive CD8 T cells. Study overall: For each library, about 1.5 +/- 0.3 million TRB reads were obtained, about 135 million in total.

A word on this clonotype: The antigen remains undetermined.

Study conclusions and caveats: CXCR3-positive naive cells carried more hydrophobic TRB CDR3s than CXCR3-negative ones. TRBV-TRBJ usage was alike in naive CXCR3-negative and CXCR3-positive cells but differed in memory cells.

Naivety in CD8+ T cells corresponded to a CD45RO-CCR7+CD27+CD95- phenotype. Carrying UMI labels, the TRB cDNA libraries were prepared through 5' RACE. Reprocessing the 5' RACE reads, TCRdb reports a single entry for every CDR3 protein and omits DNA. The table gives about 26,000 distinct CDR3 sequences; the top ten clones make up over 2.5% of it. The sequence was collected from a human donor in good health. Some clones in this sample may be carry-over from other donors' samples. Sequencing was performed on naive CXCR3- CD8+ T cells from blood. The subset was: CD45RO-CCR7+CD27+CD95- naive CD8+ T cells lacking CXCR3 (TNR3-).

The CDR3 region is CASSIIPAKNTGELFF. The genes are TRBV19 and TRBJ2-2. The CDR3 sequence is 16 residues long. Germline loops: CDR1 LNHDA, CDR2 SQIVND (reference sequence). Full variable domain (missing parts from reference TRBV19 and TRBJ2-2): DGGITQSPKYLFRKEGQNVTLSCEQNLNHDAMYWYRQDPGQGLRLIYYSQIVNDFQKGDIAEGYSVSREKKESFPLTVTSAQKNPTAFYLCASSIIPAKNTGELFFGEGSRLTVL.